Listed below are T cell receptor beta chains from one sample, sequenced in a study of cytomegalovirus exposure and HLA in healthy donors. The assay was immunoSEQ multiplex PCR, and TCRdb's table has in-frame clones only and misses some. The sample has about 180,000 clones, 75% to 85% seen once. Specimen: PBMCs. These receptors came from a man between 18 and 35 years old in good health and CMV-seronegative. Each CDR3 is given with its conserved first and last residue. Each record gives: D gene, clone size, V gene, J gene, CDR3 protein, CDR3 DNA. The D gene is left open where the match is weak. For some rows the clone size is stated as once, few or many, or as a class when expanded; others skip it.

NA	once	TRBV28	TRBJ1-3	CASSFQGNTIYF	TGTGCCAGCAGTTTTCAAGGAAACACCATATATTTT
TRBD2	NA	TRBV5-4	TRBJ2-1	CASSSRQAASGRRNEQFF	TGTGCCAGCAGTTCTCGACAGGCGGCCAGCGGGAGGCGGAATGAGCAGTTCTTC
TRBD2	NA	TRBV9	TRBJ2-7	CASSPSGSPYEQYF	TGTGCCAGCAGCCCCAGCGGGAGCCCCTACGAGCAGTACTTC
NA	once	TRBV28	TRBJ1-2	CASSLPPVSGYTF	TGTGCCAGCAGTTTACCCCCTGTTAGCGGCTACACCTTC
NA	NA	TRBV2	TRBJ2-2	CASSELAGQLTGELFF	TGTGCCAGCAGTGAGCTTGCAGGACAGCTCACCGGGGAGCTGTTTTTT
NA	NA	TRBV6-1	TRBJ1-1	CASSEILSWRNTEAFF	TGTGCCAGCAGTGAAATTCTCTCCTGGAGAAACACTGAAGCTTTCTTT
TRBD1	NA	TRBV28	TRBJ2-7	CASSDFDRDRALSYEQYF	TGTGCCAGCAGCGATTTTGACCGGGACAGGGCCCTCTCCTACGAGCAGTACTTC
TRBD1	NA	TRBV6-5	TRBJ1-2	CASSKGQGAHGYTF	TGTGCCAGCAGTAAAGGACAGGGGGCACATGGCTACACCTTC
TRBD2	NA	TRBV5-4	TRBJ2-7	CASSPRGGSHEQYF	TGTGCCAGCAGCCCCCGGGGGGGAAGCCACGAGCAGTACTTC
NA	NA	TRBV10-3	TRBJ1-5	CAISVEGTPLCPQHF	TGTGCCATCAGTGTAGAAGGGACTCCTTTGTGTCCCCAGCATTTT
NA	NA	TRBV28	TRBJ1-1	CASSQPLGDNTEAFF	TGTGCCAGCAGTCAGCCCTTAGGGGATAACACTGAAGCTTTCTTT
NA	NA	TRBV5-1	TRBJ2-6	CASSLEAAGANVLTF	TGCGCCAGCAGCTTGGAGGCGGCAGGGGCCAACGTCCTGACTTTC
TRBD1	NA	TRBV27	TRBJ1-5	CASRGQGGQPQHF	TGTGCCAGCAGGGGACAGGGCGGCCAGCCCCAGCATTTT
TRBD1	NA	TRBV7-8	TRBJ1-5	CASSVTGASRPQHF	TGTGCCAGCAGCGTGACAGGGGCCTCCCGGCCCCAGCATTTT
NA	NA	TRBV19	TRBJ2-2	CASSPGGTGELFF	TGTGCCAGTAGCCCGGGTGGCACCGGGGAGCTGTTTTTT
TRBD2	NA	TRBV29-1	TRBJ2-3	CSVEGGTSGGSTDTQYF	TGCAGCGTTGAAGGGGGGACTAGCGGGGGGAGCACAGATACGCAGTATTTT
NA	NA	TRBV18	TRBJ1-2	CASSPAGYSYGYTF	TGTGCCAGCTCACCCGCAGGGTACAGCTATGGCTACACCTTC
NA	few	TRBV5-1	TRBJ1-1	CASSNYPRTPRRAFF	TGCGCCAGCAGCAACTACCCGAGGACTCCAAGGCGAGCTTTCTTT
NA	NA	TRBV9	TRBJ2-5	CASSDSNGETQYF	TGTGCCAGCAGTGACTCTAATGGGGAGACCCAGTACTTC
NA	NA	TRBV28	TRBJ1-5	CAIREGYSNQPQHF	TGTGCCATAAGAGAGGGTTATAGCAATCAGCCCCAGCATTTT
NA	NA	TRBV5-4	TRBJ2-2	CASSSVGGILGELFF	TGTGCCAGCAGCAGCGTCGGCGGCATTCTCGGGGAGCTGTTTTTT
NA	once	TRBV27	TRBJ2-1	CASSIRQGTGYNEQFF	TGTGCCAGCAGTATACGGCAGGGGACGGGCTACAATGAGCAGTTCTTC
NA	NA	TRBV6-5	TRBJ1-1	CASSYYRGAQAFF	TGTGCCAGCAGTTACTACCGAGGTGCACAAGCTTTCTTT
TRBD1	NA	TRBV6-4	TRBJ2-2	CASSLQGALGTGELFF	TGTGCCAGCAGTCTACAGGGGGCTCTCGGGACCGGGGAGCTGTTTTTT
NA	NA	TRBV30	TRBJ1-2	CAWDGVGYTF	TGTGCCTGGGACGGAGTTGGCTACACCTTC
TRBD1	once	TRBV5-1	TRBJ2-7	CASSPGGQTYEQYF	TGCGCCAGCAGCCCTGGGGGACAGACCTACGAGCAGTACTTC
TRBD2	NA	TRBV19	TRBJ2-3	CASSPGLVGADTQYF	TGTGCCAGTAGTCCCGGACTAGTCGGTGCAGATACGCAGTATTTT
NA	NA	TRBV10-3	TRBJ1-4	CASAGSRGGEKLFF	TGTGCCAGCGCAGGGTCGCGGGGCGGGGAAAAACTGTTTTTT
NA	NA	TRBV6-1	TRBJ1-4	CASSATGRDEKLFF	TGTGCCAGCAGTGCGACAGGCAGGGATGAAAAACTGTTTTTT
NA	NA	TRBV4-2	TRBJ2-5	CASSQDPASTETQYF	TGTGCCAGCAGCCAAGACCCCGCTAGCACGGAGACCCAGTACTTC
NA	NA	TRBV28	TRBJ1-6	CASSFRGNSPLHF	TGTGCCAGCAGTTTCAGAGGAAATTCACCCCTCCACTTT
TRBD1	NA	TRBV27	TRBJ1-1	CASLPRQGLNTEAFF	TGTGCCAGCCTACCTCGACAGGGCTTGAACACTGAAGCTTTCTTT
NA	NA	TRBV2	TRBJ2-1	CASSDRGVNQQFF	TGTGCCAGCAGTGATAGAGGTGTTAATCAGCAGTTCTTC
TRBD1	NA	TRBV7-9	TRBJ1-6	CASSLGGDSNSPLHF	TGTGCCAGCAGCCTAGGGGGGGACAGTAATTCACCCCTCCACTTT
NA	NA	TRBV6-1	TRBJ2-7	CASSGRVYEQYF	TGTGCCAGCTCAGGCAGGGTCTACGAGCAGTACTTC
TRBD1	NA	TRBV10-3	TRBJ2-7	CAISARTGETYEQYF	TGTGCCATCAGTGCTAGGACAGGCGAGACCTACGAGCAGTACTTC
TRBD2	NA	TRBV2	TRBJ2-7	CASLFRGSSYEQYF	TGTGCCAGCTTATTCCGCGGGAGCTCCTACGAGCAGTACTTC
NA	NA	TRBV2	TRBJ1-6	CASSVLRVGSPLHF	TGTGCCAGCAGCGTACTGCGGGTCGGGTCACCCCTCCACTTT
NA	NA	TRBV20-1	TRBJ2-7	CSAKPRDEQYF	TGCAGTGCTAAACCCAGGGACGAGCAGTACTTC
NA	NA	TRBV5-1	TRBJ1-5	CASSLEGAGDQPQHF	TGCGCCAGCAGCTTGGAAGGGGCAGGCGATCAGCCCCAGCATTTT
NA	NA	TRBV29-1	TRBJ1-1	CSVGYQGSYKTEAFF	TGCAGCGTTGGTTATCAGGGTTCGTATAAGACTGAAGCTTTCTTT
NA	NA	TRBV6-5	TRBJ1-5	CASSYGPPEPQHF	TGTGCCAGCAGTTACGGGCCCCCAGAGCCCCAGCATTTT
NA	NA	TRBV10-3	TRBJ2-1	CAIKGDGNNEQFF	TGTGCCATCAAGGGGGACGGAAACAATGAGCAGTTCTTC
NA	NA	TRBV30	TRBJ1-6	CASRQETNSPLHF	TGTGCCTCCAGACAGGAAACTAATTCACCCCTCCACTTT
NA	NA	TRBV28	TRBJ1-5	CASRQGGSNQPQHF	TGTGCCAGCAGACAAGGGGGAAGCAATCAGCCCCAGCATTTT
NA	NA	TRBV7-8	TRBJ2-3	CASSQGVGTDTQYF	TGTGCCAGCAGCCAAGGGGTGGGTACAGATACGCAGTATTTT
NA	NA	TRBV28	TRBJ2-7	CASSLGGKTYEQYF	TGTGCCAGCAGTTTGGGAGGAAAAACCTACGAGCAGTACTTC
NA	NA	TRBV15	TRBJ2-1	CATSRDERASSYNEQFF	TGTGCCACCAGCAGAGATGAGCGCGCCAGCTCCTACAATGAGCAGTTCTTC
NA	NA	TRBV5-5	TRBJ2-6	CASSLQGSGANVLTF	TGTGCCAGCAGCCTACAGGGCTCTGGGGCCAACGTCCTGACTTTC
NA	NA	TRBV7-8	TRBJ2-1	CASSLGQDEQFF	TGTGCCAGCAGCTTAGGACAGGATGAGCAGTTCTTC
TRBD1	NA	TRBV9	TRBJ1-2	CASSALDRGGYTF	TGTGCCAGCAGCGCATTAGACAGGGGCGGCTACACCTTC
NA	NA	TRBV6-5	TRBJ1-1	CASSTNYEGTEAFF	TGTGCCAGCAGTACCAACTACGAGGGAACTGAAGCTTTCTTT
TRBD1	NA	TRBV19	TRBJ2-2	CASEGAVGVHVTGELFF	TGTGCCAGTGAGGGGGCAGTGGGAGTGCACGTAACCGGGGAGCTGTTTTTT
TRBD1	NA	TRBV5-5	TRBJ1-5	CASSLGPGQVSNQPQHF	TGTGCCAGCAGCCTCGGACCGGGACAGGTGAGCAATCAGCCCCAGCATTTT
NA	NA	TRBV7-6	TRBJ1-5	CASSLGFSEPQHF	TGTGCCAGCAGCTTAGGGTTCTCGGAGCCCCAGCATTTT